These T cell receptor beta chains were read from a single sample in a study of beta chain features in type 1 diabetes. Measured with immunoSEQ multiplex PCR; TCRdb has only the in-frame clones, and not every one. The sample lists 300,000 or so clones, roughly 13% occurring once. The sequenced sample was naive CD4+ T cells from blood. The origin of the receptors is a man aged 30-40 years with type 1 diabetes. CDR3s include the opening cysteine and the closing phenylalanine or tryptophan. The D gene is left open where the match is weak. The size field is filled for only some rows; it gives once, few, many or a size class.

V,size,D,length,J,DNA,CDR3
TRBV5-6,-,TRBD1,15,TRBJ1-1,TGTGCCAGCAGCTTGGGACAGGGTAGTTGGACTGAAGCTTTCTTT,CASSLGQGSWTEAFF
TRBV5-4,-,-,15,TRBJ2-6,TGTGCCAGCAGCCAGGCAGGGGTAGGGGCCAACGTCCTGACTTTC,CASSQAGVGANVLTF
TRBV25-1,-,-,15,TRBJ2-5,TGTGCCAGCAGTGAATTGGGAGGTGCCGGGGAGACCCAGTACTTC,CASSELGGAGETQYF
TRBV19,few,-,14,TRBJ2-7,TGTGCCAGTAGTATGTCCAGCGTCAGCTACGAGCAGTACTTC,CASSMSSVSYEQYF
TRBV19,-,-,15,TRBJ2-6,TGTGCCAGCCTCTTGATGAGGTCTGGGGCCAACGTCCTGACTTTC,CASLLMRSGANVLTF
TRBV11-2,few,-,13,TRBJ1-1,TGTGCCAGCAGCTTAGTGGCTTTCACTGAAGCTTTCTTT,CASSLVAFTEAFF
TRBV27,-,TRBD2,16,TRBJ2-3,TGTGCCAGCAGTTCCTTAGCGGGAGGACGCACAGATACGCAGTATTTT,CASSSLAGGRTDTQYF
TRBV5-1,few,-,12,TRBJ2-3,TGCGCCAGCAGCTCAAGCACAGATACGCAGTATTTT,CASSSSTDTQYF
TRBV28,few,TRBD1,21,TRBJ1-2,TGTGCCAGCAGGGGACAGGGTCGGCACATGAACCCGTCTACGTCGAACTATGGCTACACCTTC,CASRGQGRHMNPSTSNYGYTF
TRBV6-5,few,-,13,TRBJ2-1,TGTGCCAGCAGTTACTCACCCCTCGGTGAGCAGTTCTTC,CASSYSPLGEQFF
TRBV6-1,-,-,13,TRBJ2-1,TGTGCCAGCCGGAGGGGGGGAAGCAATGAGCAGTTCTTC,CASRRGGSNEQFF
TRBV23-1,few,-,13,TRBJ2-7,TGCGCCAGCAGTCAGGACTACGCCTACGAGCAGTACTTC,CASSQDYAYEQYF
TRBV11-2,few,-,11,TRBJ1-1,TGTGCCAGCAGCACCCGGACAGCGGCTTTCTTT,CASSTRTAAFF
TRBV29-1,few,TRBD1,14,TRBJ2-1,TGCAGCGCTAATGACAGGGGGGAGGCGAATGAGCAGTTCTTC,CSANDRGEANEQFF
TRBV28,few,TRBD2,16,TRBJ2-2,TGTGCCAGCAGTTTCCTCGGGACTAGCGAAGCCGGGGAGCTGTTTTTT,CASSFLGTSEAGELFF
TRBV9,few,TRBD1,16,TRBJ2-7,TGTGCCAGCAGCGCTCGTTCCGGGACAGGGGGCAGCGAGCAGTACTTC,CASSARSGTGGSEQYF
TRBV4-1,-,-,14,TRBJ2-3,TGCGCCAGCAGCCAACGGACTCGCGGAGATACGCAGTATTTT,CASSQRTRGDTQYF
TRBV5-4,few,TRBD2,14,TRBJ2-2,TGTGCCAGCAGCTCACTAGCGGGAGGCGGGGAGCTGTTTTTT,CASSSLAGGGELFF
TRBV28,few,-,12,TRBJ2-7,TGTGCCAGCAGTTTGATCAAAACGGGGCAGTACTTC,CASSLIKTGQYF
TRBV28,-,-,16,TRBJ2-6,TGTGCCAGCAGCCCGGGGGGCAATCCTGGGGCCAACGTCCTGACTTTC,CASSPGGNPGANVLTF
TRBV7-9,-,-,15,TRBJ2-1,TGTGCCAGCAGCCCTCTAGGATCCACGGGCAATGAGCAGTTCTTC,CASSPLGSTGNEQFF